These 11 T cell receptor beta chains were all obtained from the same sample, sequenced in a study of OX40 agonist ivuxolimab in advanced cancers. The protocol was immunoSEQ multiplex PCR, while the TCRdb copy is restricted to in-frame clones and leaves out a portion. The sample holds roughly 35,000 clones, about 81% seen once. This specimen was CD4+ or CD8+ T cells sorted from blood, taken in a trial of the OX40 agonist ivuxolimab. These receptors all come from an adult with an advanced solid tumor such as melanoma, head and neck, liver or kidney cancer.

The genes are TRBV6-5 and TRBJ1-1; no clear D. CDR3 length: 12 residues. Trimming shortened V by 6 bases and J by 5 bases, and 10 bases separated the two germline ends. Looked up from germline, CDR1 is MNHEY and CDR2 is SVGAGI. The CDR3 nucleotides read TGTGCCAGCAGGGATCCTAGAACTGAAGCTTTCTTT. Its translation: CASRDPRTEAFF.

The chain couples TRBV10-3 to TRBJ1-5; 10 bases line up with TRBD1. In germline, CDR1 is ENHRY, CDR2 SYGVKD. V trimming: 11 bases; J trimming: 2 bases; junction bases outside the gene matches: 3. CDR3 length equals 13 residues. Here the CDR3 DNA reads TGTGCCGCTGGGACAGGGGGCAATCAGCCCCAGCATTTT. This gives the protein CAAGTGGNQPQHF.

This chain links TRBV29-1 with TRBJ2-7; 8 bases align to TRBD1. The CDR3 covers 14 residues. CDR1 and CDR2 from the germline V gene are SQVTM and ANQGSEA. With V trimmed by 4 bases and J by 4 bases, 9 bases remained unmatched. The CDR3 protein is CSVAGTGGPYEQYF. Here the CDR3 DNA reads TGCAGCGTTGCCGGGACAGGAGGCCCTTACGAGCAGTACTTC.

V and J are TRBV7-6 and TRBJ2-2, with a possible D match to TRBD2 (6 bases). V gave up 7 bases and J gave up 4 bases, with 16 bases separating them. The germline V gene has CDR1 SGHVS and CDR2 FNYEAQ. This CDR3 spans 15 amino acids. CDR3 region: CASNSEGVATGELFF. The CDR3 coding sequence is TGTGCCAGCAATTCGGAGGGAGTGGCCACCGGGGAGCTGTTTTTT. Supplemented by reference TRBV7-6 and TRBJ2-2, the full variable domain reads GAGVSQSPRYKVTKRGQDVALRCDPISGHVSLYWYRQALGQGPEFLTYFNYEAQQDKSGLPNDRFSAERPEGSISTLTIQRTEQRDSAMYRCASNSEGVATGELFFGEGSRLTVL.

The chain employs TRBV11-3 and TRBJ2-7, with 8 nucleotides matching TRBD2. CDR3 length equals 15 residues. V gave up 6 bases and J gave up 1 base; unmatched junction bases: 8. Germline CDR1 and CDR2: SGHNT and YENEEA. The CDR3 bases are TGTGCCAGCAGGGATCGACTAGCGATTTCCTACGAGCAGTACTTC. The encoded protein is CASRDRLAISYEQYF.

DNA for the CDR3: TGTGCCAGCAGCTTTTATCACAGGGAAACCTACGAGCAGTACTTC. This sequence encodes CASSFYHRETYEQYF. The chain joins TRBV5-7 to TRBJ2-7, with TRBD1 as a possible D gene (6 bases). TRBV5-7 is annotated as an ORF whose role is uncertain. V was trimmed by 2 bases and J by 2 bases, leaving 14 bases between them. This CDR3 is 15 amino acids long.

The chain carries TRBV7-9 and TRBJ1-2; D remains ambiguous. Germline lookup yields CDR1 SEHNR and CDR2 FQNEAQ (reference sequence). CDR3 length: 13 amino acids. Trimming cost V 5 bases and J 1 base, with 8 bases left between them. This CDR3 reads CASSGQLNYGYTF. The CDR3 nucleotides read TGTGCCAGCAGCGGGCAGCTTAACTATGGCTACACCTTC.

Points on this clone: One junction end disagrees with the germline gene, perhaps due to a read error. J is TRBJ2-7 and V is TRBV7-7, with D hard to call. The CDR3 consists of 14 residues. The germline V gene encodes CDR1 SSHAT and CDR2 FNYEAQ (reference sequence). For the CDR3, the DNA is TGTGCTAGCAGCTTAAACCCAAGCTCCTACGAGCAGTACTTC. The encoded protein is CASSLNPSSYEQYF.

This sequence joins TRBV7-6 and TRBJ2-2, with D unclear. This CDR3 has 15 amino acids. Germline CDR1 reads SGHVS; CDR2 reads FNYEAQ. Deletions cut 5 bases from V and 6 bases from J, with 16 bases between. CDR3 residues: CASSPGSRFSGELFF. CDR3 bases: TGTGCCAGCAGCCCCGGCTCTCGGTTCTCCGGGGAGCTGTTTTTT.

This chain connects TRBV20-1 to TRBJ2-4; D perhaps matches TRBD2 (6 bases). Trimming pared 5 bases from V and 10 bases from J, leaving 9 bases between. The CDR3 covers 10 residues. The germline V gene has CDR1 DFQATT and CDR2 SNEGSKA (reference sequence). The CDR3 reads CSAPAGIQYF. CDR3 bases: TGCAGTGCTCCCGCGGGGATTCAGTACTTC.

The chain employs TRBV28 and TRBJ1-1; no clear D gene. Trimming stripped 5 bases from V and 10 bases from J, with 17 bases between. This CDR3 has 13 residues. Germline CDR1 reads MDHEN; CDR2 reads SYDVKM. DNA of the CDR3: TGTGCCAGCAGTCCCCGGGTCCTAAAGGGAGCTTTCTTT. Its protein product is CASSPRVLKGAFF. Drawing the rest from reference TRBV28 and TRBJ1-1, the complete variable domain is DVKVTQSSRYLVKRTGEKVFLECVQDMDHENMFWYRQDPGLGLRLIYFSYDVKMKEKGDIPEGYSVSREKKERFSLILESASTNQTSMYLCASSPRVLKGAFFGQGTRLTVV.